The clone carrying this T cell receptor beta chain was picked up many times. This specimen comes from a study of T-cell reconstitution after alpha-beta-depleted transplantation in children. During its preparation, the TCRbeta library received unique molecular identifiers. One entry per CDR3 protein, called by TCRdb with MiXCR from the PCR reads. Found here are 100,000 to 120,000 distinct CDR3 sequences, about a tenth of them singletons; the top ten hold over 8%. Germline lookup yields CDR1 SGHRS and CDR2 YFSETQ. The V gene end was trimmed by 3 bases and the J gene end by 3 bases; junction bases not matched to a gene: 5. The CDR3 extends over 15 amino acids.

The receptor was derived from a human donor who donated a stem cell graft to a child with acute lymphoblastic leukemia. The V call is TRBV5-1, the J call TRBJ2-1; 8 positions agree with TRBD2. Specimen: PBMCs from the stem cell graft donor, collected from the stem cell graft. CDR3 amino acids: CASSSTSVYYNEQFF. CDR3 DNA sequence: TGCGCCAGCAGCTCGACTAGCGTTTACTACAATGAGCAGTTCTTC.